The 8 T cell receptor beta chains below come from one sample, sequenced in a study of blood T cell repertoires in COVID-19. Repertoires were generated with immunoSEQ multiplex PCR, while TCRdb's copy carries only in-frame clones and drops some. This table holds some 240,000 clones, roughly 84% found once. Input material: peripheral blood. These receptors were obtained from a woman aged 40 to 50 who had recovered from COVID-19.

This clone was seen once. The chain combines TRBV2 with TRBJ1-4; TRBD1 aligns across 7 bases. V trimming: 7 bases; J trimming: 10 bases; junction bases outside the gene matches: 15. This CDR3 region has 15 residues. The germline V gene encodes CDR1 SNHLY and CDR2 FYNNEI. CDR3 in amino acids: CASTSGQKGGVKLFF. The CDR3 nucleotides are TGTGCCAGCACCTCGGGACAGAAGGGTGGGGTAAAACTGTTTTTT.

The J gene is TRBJ1-2, the V gene TRBV4-2; D is possibly TRBD1 (5 bases). Per the germline V gene, CDR1 is LGHNA and CDR2 is YNFKEQ. The V gene lost 7 bases and the J gene lost 1 base, with 7 bases spanning the gap. CDR3 length: 12 amino acids. Here the CDR3 DNA reads TGTGCCAGCACCGACAGTAACTATGGCTACACCTTC. This sequence encodes CASTDSNYGYTF.

CDR3 bases: TGTGCCAGCAGTTATTCCCTGCGGGCCCCTGGAAACACCATATATTTT. Amino acid sequence: CASSYSLRAPGNTIYF. The rearrangement uses TRBV6-5 and TRBJ1-3; D gene ambiguous. CDR3 size: 16 residues. Per germline, CDR1 MNHEY and CDR2 SVGAGI. The V end was cut by 3 bases, the J end by 2 bases, with 14 bases between.

This chain links TRBV5-1 with TRBJ2-3; D is undetermined. The CDR3 loop spans 14 amino acids. Germline-derived CDR1 and CDR2 are SGHRS and YFSETQ. V dropped 4 bases and J dropped 4 bases, with 13 bases sitting between them. The CDR3 sequence: CASSPMLSADTQYF. In DNA, the CDR3 is TGCGCCAGCAGCCCTATGCTGAGTGCAGATACGCAGTATTTT.

This clone appeared a few times. The chain links TRBV9 to TRBJ1-1, with a tentative D call TRBD1 (5 bases). Germline CDR1 and CDR2: SGDLS and YYNGEE. This CDR3 is built from 14 residues. The germline V and J ends were trimmed by 5 bases and 2 bases, with 13 bases remaining between them. As DNA, the CDR3 is TGTGCCAGCAGGGGCACAGGTCTAAACACTGAAGCTTTCTTT. Its translation is CASRGTGLNTEAFF.

By its share, this clone is medium-sized. This chain connects TRBV3-1 (or the pseudogene TRBV3-2) to TRBJ1-2; no reliable D call. Germline values: CDR1 LGHDT, CDR2 YNNKEL (reference sequence). V lost 7 bases and J 5 bases, leaving 20 bases between the germline ends. This CDR3 is 15 amino acids long. The CDR3, as DNA: TGTGCCAGCAACCACGCAAGCGGTGGGATATATGGCTACACCTTC. The encoded protein is CASNHASGGIYGYTF.

This chain links TRBV7-9 with TRBJ2-1; the D gene is possibly TRBD2 (6 bases). The germline V gene encodes CDR1 SEHNR and CDR2 FQNEAQ (reference sequence). The CDR3 extends over 15 amino acids. Trimming took off 3 bases at V and 6 bases at J, with 15 bases between the two ends. The CDR3: CASSFLLAGFNEQFF. DNA for the CDR3: TGTGCCAGCAGCTTTCTACTAGCCGGTTTCAATGAGCAGTTCTTC.

The chain joins TRBV28 to TRBJ2-7; 9 nucleotides line up with TRBD1. Germline trimming cut 5 bases from V and 2 bases from J; bases unmatched to any gene: 10. The CDR3 is made up of 16 amino acids. Germline V gene data show CDR1 as MDHEN and CDR2 as SYDVKM. DNA for the CDR3: TGTGCCAGCAGTACCCCGACAGGGGGAGAAACCTACGAGCAGTACTTC. Protein: CASSTPTGGETYEQYF. The full variable domain, completed using reference TRBV28 and TRBJ2-7, is DVKVTQSSRYLVKRTGEKVFLECVQDMDHENMFWYRQDPGLGLRLIYFSYDVKMKEKGDIPEGYSVSREKKERFSLILESASTNQTSMYLCASSTPTGGETYEQYFGPGTRLTVT.